The 21 T cell receptor beta chains given below trace back to one sample, sequenced in a study of tumor-infiltrating lymphocytes in primary liver carcinoma. Using a constant-region primer together with ProtoScript II reverse transcriptase, TCR beta cDNA was made from about 500 ng of total RNA. Construction of TCR beta libraries relied on three successive nested multiplex PCR rounds employing slightly modified ARM-PCR. The first two PCR rounds used TRBV1-TRBV30 forward primers with a C-beta reverse primer, roughly 10 cycles each. TCRdb recomputed calls from the multiplex PCR reads with MiXCR, one row per CDR3 protein. The top ten clones hold about 6.5% of a sample with 330,000 or so distinct CDR3 sequences, around 60% of them seen once. The blood RNA (from unsorted whole blood) was obtained, and germline DNA was also extracted. Input material: peripheral blood. These receptors came from a man aged 40-55 years with primary liver carcinoma and hepatitis B virus infection.

This clonotype was detected ten times or more. The chain employs TRBV4-1 and TRBJ2-7; the match to TRBD1 covers 8 bases. CDR1 and CDR2 (germline): MGHRA, YSYEKL. The CDR3 sequence is 14 residues long. The V and J ends lost 6 bases and 3 bases, in that order; junction bases with no gene match: 7. CDR3 amino acids: CASRETGGVYEQYF. The CDR3 DNA reads as TGCGCCAGCAGGGAAACAGGGGGAGTCTACGAGCAGTACTTC.

Ten or more counts support this clonotype. The rearrangement links TRBV6-1 to TRBJ2-7; no reliable D call. This CDR3 comprises 11 residues. V dropped 7 bases and J dropped 2 bases, with 6 bases sitting between them. Germline CDR1 is MNHNS and CDR2 is SASEGT. The CDR3 bases are TGTGCCAGCACCCTTGCCTACGAGCAGTACTTC. It yields the protein CASTLAYEQYF.

This clonotype was recorded at least ten times. This chain joins TRBV4-2 and TRBJ2-1, with D maybe TRBD2 (5 bases). Germline CDR1 reads LGHNA; CDR2 reads YNFKEQ. V shed 1 base and J shed 7 bases, with 11 bases lying between them. The CDR3 has 14 amino acids. The CDR3: CASSQGLAQNEQFF. As DNA, the CDR3 is TGTGCCAGCAGCCAAGGGCTAGCCCAAAATGAGCAGTTCTTC.

As regards this clonotype: A much larger clonotype is one base distant, so this may be a read error. This chain uses TRBV6-2 or TRBV6-3 with TRBJ2-3; D is undetermined. This CDR3 contains 12 residues. Germline CDR1 is MNHEY and CDR2 is SVGEGT. In DNA form, the CDR3 reads TGTGCCTCCGTAGACACCACAGATAAGCAGTATTTT. It encodes CASVDTTDKQYF.

This clonotype was observed a few times. V is TRBV12-3 or TRBV12-4 and J is TRBJ2-1, with D possibly being TRBD1 (7 bases). Trimming took 8 bases from V and 6 from J, leaving 20 bases between them. CDR3 length equals 15 residues. The CDR3 protein is CASFLRQGGSNEQFF. The CDR3 nucleotides read TGTGCCAGCTTCCTTCGACAGGGAGGTTCCAATGAGCAGTTCTTC.

Points on this clonotype: Germline is not matched at one junction end, which may reflect a read error. J is TRBJ2-3 and V is TRBV11-2; D perhaps matches TRBD2 (6 bases). The germline CDR1 and CDR2 sequences are SGHAT and FQNNGV. The CDR3 has 17 amino acids. CDR3 amino acids: CASSLPTRGASTDTQYF. For the CDR3, the DNA is TGCGCCAGCAGCCTACCGACTAGAGGGGCGAGCACAGATACGCAGTATTTT.

This chain uses TRBV7-9 with TRBJ2-7, with D perhaps given as TRBD1 or TRBD2 (7 bases each). CDR3 length: 14 residues. CDR1 is SEHNR, CDR2 FQNEAQ, per germline (reference sequence). Trimming stripped 5 bases from V and 5 bases from J, with 16 bases between. The CDR3 sequence: CASSRDQGGDEQYF. The CDR3 DNA reads TGTGCCAGCAGCCGCGACCAGGGGGGGGACGAGCAGTACTTC.

The V call is TRBV6-2 or TRBV6-3, the J call TRBJ2-1; D uncertain. The CDR3 extends over 15 amino acids. Looked up from germline, CDR1 is MNHEY and CDR2 is SVGEGT. Here the CDR3 DNA reads TGTGGCATCAGTCACTCGAGATTTAGATACAATGAGCAGTTCTTC. Residues: CGISHSRFRYNEQFF.

Points on this clonotype: One base away lies a much larger clone, so this may be a sequencing read error. The genes are TRBV10-3 and TRBJ2-1; D remains ambiguous. The germline V gene has CDR1 ENHRY and CDR2 SYGVKD. The length of the CDR3 is 14 residues. The DNA of the CDR3 is TGTGCCATCAGCTTTTTCGCTCCCTACAATGAGCAGTCCTTC. Its protein product is CAISFFAPYNEQSF.

CDR3 in amino acids: CASSRVAESSYNEQFF. The CDR3 DNA follows: TGTGCCAGCAGTCGGGTTGCGGAGAGCTCCTACAATGAGCAGTTCTTC. This chain connects TRBV7-9 to TRBJ2-1, with unresolved D. Between the trimmed V and J ends, which lost 6 bases and 0 bases, there was a span of 15 bases. The CDR3 consists of 16 residues. From germline, CDR1 is SEHNR and CDR2 FQNEAQ (reference sequence).

This clonotype was recorded at least ten times. The chain is built from TRBV6-2 or TRBV6-3 and TRBJ1-5; TRBD1 might be the D (6 bases). CDR3 length equals 14 residues. Germline CDR1 reads MNHEY; CDR2 reads SVGEGT. V was clipped by 2 bases and J by 7 bases, with 12 bases between them. The CDR3 here is CASSYGGALQPQHF. The CDR3, as DNA: TGTGCCAGCAGTTACGGGGGGGCTTTGCAGCCCCAGCATTTT.

Remarks on this clonotype: An end of the junction differs from the germline gene, which may be a read error. J is TRBJ2-1 and V is TRBV11-2; possible D gene TRBD1, 6 bases. Germline CDR1 reads SGHAT; CDR2 reads FQNNGV. This CDR3 region has 16 residues. CDR3: CANSLSWGRGFDEQFF. The CDR3 region has the DNA TGTGCCAACAGCCTCAGTTGGGGCAGGGGATTCGATGAGCAGTTCTTC.

This clonotype was counted ten times or more. The rearrangement joins TRBV7-9 to TRBJ2-2; D remains unclear. The germline gives CDR1 SEHNR, CDR2 FQNEAQ (reference sequence). Trimming took off 10 bases at V and 2 bases at J, with 5 bases between the two ends. The CDR3 is 11 residues long. In DNA form, the CDR3 reads TGTGCCATCCTAAACACCGGGGAGCTGTTTTTT. It translates to CAILNTGELFF.

The V and J genes are TRBV6-5 and TRBJ1-1, with a possible D match to TRBD1 (6 bases). The CDR3 length is 13 residues. V was pared by 7 bases and J by 8 bases, with 17 bases between. Germline assignment: CDR1 MNHEY and CDR2 SVGAGI. As DNA, the CDR3 is TGTGCCAGCAACAACCGGGACACCGTGGAAGCTTTCTTT. Translation gives CASNNRDTVEAFF.

A word on this clonotype: One base away lies a much larger clone, so this may be a sequencing read error. This chain connects TRBV6-6 to TRBJ2-7; D gene uncertain. CDR1 and CDR2 (germline): MNHNY, SVGAGI (reference sequence). The V and J ends lost 1 base and 9 bases respectively, with 13 bases between them. The CDR3 consists of 13 residues. The CDR3 protein is CASSYFSYHGQYF. The CDR3, as DNA: TGTGCCAGCAGTTACTTTAGCTACCACGGGCAGTACTTC.

The chain recombines TRBV11-2 with TRBJ2-2, with 8 positions matching TRBD1. Trimming at V came to 7 bases and at J to 2 bases, leaving 9 bases not matched to a gene. This CDR3 is built from 16 residues. Germline V CDR1 and CDR2: SGHAT, FQNNGV. CDR3 region: CASNSGTGYNTGELFF. In DNA, the CDR3 is TGTGCCAGCAACTCCGGGACAGGTTATAACACCGGGGAGCTGTTTTTT.

This clonotype was observed once. The chain combines TRBV11-2 with TRBJ2-1; 7 positions match TRBD2. The germline V gene has CDR1 SGHAT and CDR2 FQNNGV. This CDR3 has 20 amino acids. Trimming at V came to 1 base and at J to 2 bases, leaving 17 bases not matched to a gene. The CDR3 DNA reads TGTGCCAGCAGCTTAGCCTTGCCGGGACTACTGGACCAACCCTACAATGAGCAGTTCTTC. Its protein is CASSLALPGLLDQPYNEQFF.

This clonotype occurred a few times. The rearrangement joins TRBV12-3 or TRBV12-4 to TRBJ2-7; 10 bases line up with TRBD2. This CDR3 has 15 amino acids. V shed 5 bases and J 2 bases; nucleotides not matched to a gene: 6. The chain's CDR3 is CASSAASGSTYEQYF. Here the CDR3 DNA reads TGTGCCAGCAGTGCCGCTAGCGGGAGTACCTACGAGCAGTACTTC.

Concerning this clonotype: At one end the junction does not follow the germline gene, possibly because of a read error. The V gene is TRBV11-2, the J gene TRBJ1-5; D is possibly TRBD1 (6 bases). From germline, CDR1 is SGHAT and CDR2 FQNNGV. This CDR3 has 14 amino acids. CDR3 bases: TGTGCCAGCAGCCTCACAGGGTTGAGTCAGCCCCAATATTTT. Translating it yields CASSLTGLSQPQYF.

This chain joins TRBV2 and TRBJ2-7, with 7 bases lining up with TRBD2. The CDR3 is 15 amino acids. Trimming removed 2 bases from V and 0 bases from J; junction bases left unmatched: 4. CDR1 and CDR2 (germline): SNHLY, FYNNEI. The CDR3 reads CASSENGGSSYEQYF. CDR3 in DNA: TGTGCCAGCAGTGAAAACGGCGGGAGCTCCTACGAGCAGTACTTC.

This clonotype was seen just once. Sequence at one end of the junction differs from germline and may be a read error. V usage is TRBV11-2 and J usage is TRBJ2-1; 12 bases map to TRBD2. This CDR3 is built from 16 residues. From germline, CDR1 is SGHAT and CDR2 FQNNGV. This CDR3 is CASSDVGLAGNNEKFF. The CDR3 coding sequence is TGTGCCAGCAGCGATGTCGGACTAGCGGGAAACAATGAGAAGTTCTTC.